Listed here are 28 T cell receptor beta chains from one sample, sequenced in a study of cytomegalovirus exposure and HLA in healthy donors. Produced via immunoSEQ multiplex PCR; TCRdb's table is partial and in-frame only. This sample carries more than 300,000 clones, approximately 90% of them seen once, and the ten largest clones take 0.65% to 0.85%. Sample: PBMCs. These receptors came from a woman aged 18-30 years in good health and CMV-seronegative.

The chain uses TRBV7-9 and TRBJ2-1, with 10 bases aligning to TRBD1. Trimming at V came to 5 bases and at J to 12 bases, leaving 16 bases not matched to a gene. CDR3 size: 16 residues. Germline V CDR1 and CDR2: SEHNR, FQNEAQ (reference sequence). CDR3 sequence reads: CASSPISRQGADGQFF. For the CDR3, the DNA is TGTGCCAGCAGCCCGATCTCTCGACAGGGGGCGGACGGGCAGTTCTTC.

The chain links TRBV11-2 to TRBJ2-1; 14 nucleotides match TRBD2. Germline V gene lookup returns CDR1 SGHAT and CDR2 FQNNGV. V was clipped by 4 bases and J by 8 bases; unmatched bases: 4. CDR3 length equals 15 residues. CDR3 region: CASSSGLAGGYEQFF. The CDR3, as DNA: TGTGCCAGCAGCTCCGGACTAGCGGGAGGTTATGAGCAGTTCTTC.

This chain uses TRBV18 with TRBJ1-1, with TRBD1 as a possible D gene (5 bases). The germline V gene has CDR1 KGHSH and CDR2 LQKENI. Trimming removed 3 bases from V and 2 bases from J, with 16 bases in between. This CDR3 has 16 residues. This chain's CDR3 is CASSPYAGGVNTEAFF. The CDR3 DNA sequence: TGTGCCAGCTCACCGTACGCAGGAGGGGTAAACACTGAAGCTTTCTTT.

V gene TRBV30 combines with J gene TRBJ1-2, with D perhaps TRBD1 (6 bases). V was clipped by 1 base and J by 4 bases, with 13 bases between them. The germline V gene has CDR1 GTSNPN and CDR2 SVGIG (reference sequence). This CDR3 has 14 amino acids. The CDR3 bases are TGTGCCTGGAGTGCAGGGGAACTAAGCTATGGCTACACCTTC. Translation gives CAWSAGELSYGYTF.

The chain uses TRBV28 and TRBJ2-7; tentative D call: TRBD1 (6 bases). The V gene's germline CDR1 is MDHEN and CDR2 SYDVKM. V was cut by 2 bases and J by 2 bases, with 13 bases left in between. CDR3 length: 15 amino acids. The CDR3 DNA is TGTGCCAGCAGTTTACTTATGACAGGACCCTACGAGCAGTACTTC. As protein: CASSLLMTGPYEQYF.

The chain carries TRBV5-1 and TRBJ2-6; 7 bases map to TRBD1. The CDR3 runs to 16 residues. The germline gives CDR1 SGHRS, CDR2 YFSETQ. The V and J ends lost 2 bases and 2 bases, in that order; junction bases with no gene match: 4. CDR3 loop: CASSFVGGTGANVLTF. The CDR3 DNA reads as TGCGCCAGCAGCTTTGTAGGGGGCACTGGGGCCAACGTCCTGACTTTC. Full variable domain (missing parts from reference TRBV5-1 and TRBJ2-6): KAGVTQTPRYLIKTRGQQVTLSCSPISGHRSVSWYQQTPGQGLQFLFEYFSETQRNKGNFPGRFSGRQFSNSRSEMNVSTLELGDSALYLCASSFVGGTGANVLTFGAGSRLTVL.

The J gene is TRBJ1-5, the V gene TRBV4-2; D remains ambiguous. The CDR3 length is 15 residues. Per the germline V gene, CDR1 is LGHNA and CDR2 is YNFKEQ. The V and J ends lost 4 bases and 3 bases respectively, with 13 bases between them. CDR3 nucleotides: TGTGCCAGCAGCCCCGCGAGGGCGGACAATCAGCCCCAGCATTTT. Its protein is CASSPARADNQPQHF.

The chain employs TRBV29-1 and TRBJ2-4; no definite D call. The V end lost 1 base, the J end lost 3 bases, and 7 bases lay between the germline ends. This CDR3 region has 13 residues. Germline CDR1 is SQVTM and CDR2 is ANQGSEA. As DNA, the CDR3 is TGCAGCGTTGAAGGGTCGGGCAAAAACATTCAGTACTTC. As protein: CSVEGSGKNIQYF.

The V and J genes are TRBV28 and TRBJ2-7; TRBD2 agrees at 7 bases. The V and J ends lost 5 bases and 3 bases, in that order; junction bases with no gene match: 7. There are 14 residues in the CDR3. Germline loops: CDR1 MDHEN, CDR2 SYDVKM. In DNA, the CDR3 is TGTGCCAGCAGTCTAAGACCGGGGGGCTACGAGCAGTACTTC. Translated, it gives CASSLRPGGYEQYF.

The chain is built from TRBV6-5 and TRBJ1-4; 10 bases are shared with TRBD1. Looked up from germline, CDR1 is MNHEY and CDR2 is SVGAGI. The length of the CDR3 is 15 residues. With V trimmed by 2 bases and J by 4 bases, 1 base remained unmatched. The CDR3 DNA reads TGTGCCAGCAGTTACGGACAGGGGGGTAATGAAAAACTGTTTTTT. Residues: CASSYGQGGNEKLFF.

The CDR3 spells CASSLAGNYGYTF. CDR3 DNA: TGCGCCAGCAGCTTGGCAGGAAACTATGGCTACACCTTC. The chain employs TRBV5-1 and TRBJ1-2; D is unresolved. Trimming took 0 bases from V and 2 from J, leaving 5 bases between them. The germline V gene has CDR1 SGHRS and CDR2 YFSETQ. The CDR3 sequence is 13 residues long.

The chain recombines TRBV4-1 with TRBJ2-3; tentative D call: TRBD2 (5 bases). The CDR3 extends over 19 amino acids. Per the germline V gene, CDR1 is MGHRA and CDR2 is YSYEKL. Trimming left V 4 bases short and J 6 bases short, with 29 bases between. The CDR3 sequence is CASSPLPPPLAVPGDTQYF. CDR3 coding DNA: TGCGCCAGCAGCCCCCTCCCCCCGCCGCTAGCTGTACCGGGGGATACGCAGTATTTT.

The chain links TRBV4-3 to TRBJ2-1; 11 positions agree with TRBD2. The ends lost 2 bases at V and 3 bases at J; junction bases unmatched: 6. This CDR3 has 17 amino acids. Germline-derived CDR1 and CDR2 are LGHNA and YSLEER. The CDR3 sequence: CASSQNLAGGNYNEQFF. CDR3 nucleotide sequence: TGCGCCAGCAGCCAAAATCTAGCGGGAGGTAACTACAATGAGCAGTTCTTC.

In the case of this clone: Additional DNA sequences in this sample encode the identical CDR3. This CDR3 reads CASSPRGDTEAFF. The CDR3 DNA reads TGCGCCAGCAGCCCCAGGGGAGACACTGAAGCTTTCTTT. The gene calls are TRBV5-1 and TRBJ1-1; possible D gene TRBD1, 6 bases. This CDR3 contains 13 residues. V dropped 4 bases and J dropped 3 bases, with 10 bases sitting between them. Looked up from germline, CDR1 is SGHRS and CDR2 is YFSETQ.

CDR3 nucleotide sequence: TGTGCCAGAAGCCGGACAGGGTTAAGTGGCTACACCTTC. Residues: CARSRTGLSGYTF. The J gene is TRBJ1-2, the V gene TRBV5-3; 8 nucleotides align to TRBD1. TRBV5-3 is reported as an ORF; its role is uncertain. Losses at the gene ends were 4 bases for V and 7 bases for J; bases not matched to a gene: 6. This CDR3 has 13 residues.

The genes are TRBV15 and TRBJ2-5, with TRBD2 matching over 9 bases. The germline CDR1 and CDR2 sequences are LNHNV and YYDKDF (reference sequence). V shed 5 bases and J 0 bases; nucleotides not matched to a gene: 10. The CDR3 is made up of 17 amino acids. Here the CDR3 reads CATSQGREGPYQETQYF. The DNA for the CDR3 is TGTGCCACCAGCCAGGGGCGGGAGGGACCTTACCAAGAGACCCAGTACTTC.

This clone appeared many times. The rearrangement links TRBV4-1 to TRBJ1-2; D possibly corresponds to TRBD1 (5 bases). Trimming pared 0 bases from V and 2 bases from J, leaving 13 bases between. The CDR3 has 16 residues. CDR1 and CDR2 from the germline V gene are MGHRA and YSYEKL. CDR3 DNA: TGCGCCAGCAGCCAAGAGGGGGGTCTAGGGAACTATGGCTACACCTTC. Protein product: CASSQEGGLGNYGYTF.

The chain couples TRBV7-8 to TRBJ2-3; D remains ambiguous. The V end lost 6 bases, the J end lost 2 bases, and 12 bases lay between the germline ends. Germline CDR1 SGHVS, CDR2 FQNEAQ. The CDR3 consists of 14 residues. CDR3 in DNA: TGTGCCAGCAGTCTCTACCCTGTCACAGATACGCAGTATTTT. This encodes CASSLYPVTDTQYF. The complete variable domain, with remaining parts taken from reference TRBV7-8 and TRBJ2-3, reads GAGVSQSPRYKVAKRGQDVALRCDPISGHVSLFWYQQALGQGPEFLTYFQNEAQLDKSGLPSDRFFAERPEGSVSTLKIQRTQQEDSAVYLCASSLYPVTDTQYFGPGTRLTVL.

This chain joins TRBV5-1 and TRBJ2-5; a weak D match, TRBD1 (6 bases). V gave up 0 bases and J gave up 3 bases, with 15 bases separating them. Looked up from germline, CDR1 is SGHRS and CDR2 is YFSETQ. CDR3 length: 16 residues. Here the CDR3 reads CASSLGEIGTKETQYF. CDR3 bases: TGCGCCAGCAGCTTGGGAGAGATCGGGACAAAAGAGACCCAGTACTTC.

This clone was detected once. The chain combines TRBV7-2 with TRBJ1-4, with 8 positions matching TRBD1. The V gene's germline CDR1 is SGHTA and CDR2 FQGNSA. There are 15 residues in the CDR3. Trimming cost V 4 bases and J 3 bases; bases outside gene matches: 4. CDR3 nucleotide sequence: TGTGCCAGCAGCTCCCAGGGGGCGTCTAATGAAAAACTGTTTTTT. This translates into CASSSQGASNEKLFF.

This clone was counted between two and nine times. The rearrangement uses TRBV11-2 and TRBJ2-7, with D hard to call. Germline lookup yields CDR1 SGHAT and CDR2 FQNNGV. The CDR3 is 14 amino acids. Trimming took off 3 bases at V and 0 bases at J, with 9 bases between the two ends. This chain's CDR3 is CASSLMYGSYEQYF. The CDR3 coding sequence is TGTGCCAGCAGCTTGATGTACGGCTCCTACGAGCAGTACTTC.

The gene calls are TRBV29-1 and TRBJ2-1; a possible D gene is TRBD2 (6 bases). This CDR3 comprises 15 residues. V shed 6 bases and J shed 3 bases, with 18 bases lying between them. Germline V gene lookup returns CDR1 SQVTM and CDR2 ANQGSEA. The CDR3 protein is CSVPVGASDYNEQFF. CDR3 nucleotide sequence: TGCAGCGTCCCCGTCGGGGCTAGCGACTACAATGAGCAGTTCTTC.

The chain combines TRBV29-1 with TRBJ2-7; D is perhaps TRBD1 (6 bases). Deletions cut 6 bases from V and 0 bases from J, with 12 bases between. This CDR3 spans 13 amino acids. CDR1 and CDR2 from the germline V gene are SQVTM and ANQGSEA. Written as DNA, the CDR3 is TGCAGCGTCGGGACAAAACTCTCCTACGAGCAGTACTTC. It codes for CSVGTKLSYEQYF.

This chain uses TRBV13 with TRBJ2-7; 8 nucleotides agree with TRBD2. With V trimmed by 5 bases and J by 5 bases, 8 bases remained unmatched. This CDR3 spans 14 amino acids. CDR1 PRHDT and CDR2 FYEKMQ come from the germline V gene (reference sequence). CDR3 region: CASSPPGLGNEQYF. CDR3 coding DNA: TGTGCCAGCAGCCCCCCGGGACTAGGAAACGAGCAGTACTTC.

This chain links TRBV13 with TRBJ2-7, with TRBD1 as a possible D gene (6 bases). V was trimmed by 10 bases and J by 4 bases, leaving 14 bases between them. Per germline, CDR1 PRHDT and CDR2 FYEKMQ (reference sequence). The CDR3 extends over 12 amino acids. The CDR3, as DNA: TGTGCCACCACGGAGAGGGGGTACGAGCAGTACTTC. Protein product: CATTERGYEQYF.

This chain uses TRBV7-6 with TRBJ2-1; D perhaps matches TRBD1 (5 bases). V lost 5 bases and J lost 1, with 18 bases in between. Germline V CDR1 and CDR2: SGHVS, FNYEAQ. The CDR3 extends over 17 amino acids. CDR3 coding DNA: TGTGCCAGCAGCCAAAGGGGTATCTCTTGGTCCTACAATGAGCAGTTCTTC. Translated: CASSQRGISWSYNEQFF.

The CDR3 DNA is TGCGCCAGCAGCGTGACAGGGGGTGACTACGAGCAGTACTTC. Translation: CASSVTGGDYEQYF. The chain has TRBV5-1 and TRBJ2-7; 9 bases map to TRBD1. CDR3 length: 14 amino acids. In germline, CDR1 is SGHRS, CDR2 YFSETQ. The J segment lost 3 bases and the V segment lost 4 bases, leaving 5 bases of the junction unmatched.

This sequence joins TRBV4-1 and TRBJ1-4, with 8 bases aligning to TRBD1. CDR1 is MGHRA and CDR2 is YSYEKL in the germline V gene. The CDR3 runs 14 residues. With V trimmed by 2 bases and J by 7 bases, 3 bases remained unmatched. CDR3 nucleotides: TGCGCCAGCAGCCAAACCAGGGGGCTTGAAAAACTGTTTTTT. This sequence encodes CASSQTRGLEKLFF.